The TCR beta chain under discussion was sequenced for a study of metastatic and nonmetastatic thyroid tumors. The wider study: Repertoire comparison spanned blood and tumor or nodule tissue of malignant and benign thyroid patients.

Before thyroid surgery, none of the patients had received any treatment. This clone has ten or more counts. The target antigen is unknown. MiXCR was used by TCRdb to re-call the PCR reads. The sample shows tens of thousands of clones, over 15% of them seen only once. Notes on the study in general: In both blood and tumor samples, TCR beta diversity was reported significantly higher for malignant than benign nodules.

This TCR derives from a female donor with papillary thyroid cancer or a benign thyroid nodule (not recorded which). Some clones in this sample may be carry-over from other donors' samples. Sequencing was carried out using blood.

The CDR3: CASSLATGTVVRLGYTF. The DNA of the CDR3 is TGTGCCAGCAGCTTAGCAACCGGGACAGTGGTTAGGCTCGGCTACACCTTC. This chain uses TRBV7-2 with TRBJ1-2, with 7 bases that match TRBD1. Losses at the gene ends were 0 bases for V and 8 bases for J; bases not matched to a gene: 15. This CDR3 has 17 amino acids. Germline V gene data show CDR1 as SGHTA and CDR2 as FQGNSA.